Below are 24 T cell receptor beta chains sequenced from a single sample in a study of shared clonotypes between healthy human individuals. Terminally differentiated effector memory CD45RA+ cells were left out of the naive CD8 fraction, which was CD45RO-negative and positively selected for CCR7. Repertoires were generated with immunoSEQ multiplex PCR, while TCRdb's copy carries only in-frame clones and drops some. Of around 610,000 clones listed, roughly 96% are singletons. The sample was naive CD8+ T cells sorted from blood. Receptors were obtained from a woman aged 30 to 39 in good health.

The chain combines TRBV25-1 with TRBJ2-1; 7 bases agree with TRBD1. The CDR3 covers 17 residues. V lost 1 base, J lost 0 bases, and 6 bases stayed unmatched. CDR1 and CDR2 (germline): MGHDK, SYGVNS. The CDR3 region is CASSEFQGVSSYNEQFF. DNA of the CDR3: TGTGCCAGCAGTGAATTCCAGGGGGTGAGCTCCTACAATGAGCAGTTCTTC.

This chain joins TRBV28 and TRBJ1-5; D perhaps matches TRBD1 (5 bases). Looked up from germline, CDR1 is MDHEN and CDR2 is SYDVKM. Trimming left V 6 bases short and J 5 bases short, with 17 bases between. This CDR3 spans 15 amino acids. The CDR3: CASRPSWVGDQPQHF. The CDR3 nucleotides are TGTGCCAGCAGACCCAGTTGGGTGGGGGATCAGCCCCAGCATTTT.

There are a few counts of this clone. The chain links TRBV7-9 to TRBJ2-6, with D unclear. Germline V gene sequence: CDR1 SEHNR, CDR2 FQNEAQ (reference sequence). CDR3 length equals 13 residues. Deletions cut 5 bases from V and 7 bases from J, with 9 bases between. CDR3 sequence reads: CASSNSVANVLTF. The CDR3 nucleotides read TGTGCCAGCAGCAATTCTGTTGCCAACGTCCTGACTTTC.

This chain links TRBV10-1 with TRBJ2-7; D is unclear. Germline V gene data show CDR1 as WNHNN and CDR2 as SYGVQD (reference sequence). CDR3 length: 15 residues. Trimming left V 3 bases short and J 2 bases short, with 14 bases between. The CDR3 coding sequence is TGCGCCAGCAGTGAAACAGCCGGGCCTACCTACGAGCAGTACTTC. This codes for CASSETAGPTYEQYF.

The sample holds one count of this clone. The chain combines TRBV5-1 with TRBJ2-7; D possibly corresponds to TRBD2 (6 bases). CDR3 length equals 14 residues. The V and J ends lost 4 bases and 2 bases respectively, with 13 bases between them. In germline, CDR1 is SGHRS, CDR2 YFSETQ. The CDR3 spells CASSPAGGTYEQYF. The CDR3 region has the DNA TGCGCCAGCAGCCCGGCTGGAGGGACCTACGAGCAGTACTTC.

CDR3 sequence reads: CASSEKFYEQYF. The CDR3 bases are TGCGCCAGCAGTGAAAAATTCTACGAGCAGTACTTC. This chain connects TRBV10-1 to TRBJ2-7; D not certain. Trimming took off 3 bases at V and 3 bases at J, with 6 bases between the two ends. CDR1 WNHNN and CDR2 SYGVQD come from the germline V gene (reference sequence). The CDR3 covers 12 residues.

The chain joins TRBV28 to TRBJ2-5; TRBD1 or TRBD2 may be the D gene (5 bases each). The V and J ends lost 6 bases and 1 base respectively, with 18 bases between them. The germline gives CDR1 MDHEN, CDR2 SYDVKM. CDR3 length equals 16 residues. CDR3: CASSDSGTGFQETQYF. CDR3 DNA sequence: TGTGCCAGCAGCGATTCCGGGACCGGATTCCAAGAGACCCAGTACTTC.

The V gene is TRBV28, the J gene TRBJ2-6, with D uncertain. V dropped 4 bases and J dropped 4 bases, with 8 bases sitting between them. Germline assignment: CDR1 MDHEN and CDR2 SYDVKM. The CDR3 is made up of 14 amino acids. For the CDR3, the DNA is TGTGCCAGCAGTTGGATTTCCGGGGCCAACGTCCTGACTTTC. This translates into CASSWISGANVLTF. The full variable domain, its missing parts supplied by reference TRBV28 and TRBJ2-6, is DVKVTQSSRYLVKRTGEKVFLECVQDMDHENMFWYRQDPGLGLRLIYFSYDVKMKEKGDIPEGYSVSREKKERFSLILESASTNQTSMYLCASSWISGANVLTFGAGSRLTVL.

The V gene is TRBV27, the J gene TRBJ1-2; D might be TRBD1 (5 bases). V was pared by 6 bases and J by 3 bases, with 14 bases between. Germline CDR1 MNHEY, CDR2 SMNVEV (reference sequence). This CDR3 spans 14 amino acids. This chain's CDR3 is CASRISGGYYGYTF. In nucleotides, the CDR3 is TGTGCCAGCAGGATCTCTGGGGGTTACTATGGCTACACCTTC.

The V and J genes are TRBV9 and TRBJ2-1, with D possibly TRBD2 on 5 matching bases. Germline CDR1 and CDR2: SGDLS and YYNGEE. V lost 6 bases and J 6 bases, leaving 10 bases between the germline ends. This CDR3 region has 12 residues. The CDR3 nucleotides read TGTGCCAGCAACAGAGGGAGCAATGAGCAGTTCTTC. Translation: CASNRGSNEQFF.

The chain links TRBV7-2 to TRBJ2-5; TRBD1 matches 9 bases. The end of the DNA fits TRBJ2-7 better, so the J call may be wrong. CDR1 is SGHTA and CDR2 is FQGNSA in the germline V gene. The CDR3 runs 15 residues. CDR3 DNA sequence: TGTGCCAGCAGCTCGACAGGGGGGTTTAGCTACGAGCAGTACTTC. Amino acid sequence: CASSSTGGFSYEQYF.

V usage is TRBV4-1 and J usage is TRBJ2-4; 11 nucleotides align to TRBD2. Germline lookup yields CDR1 MGHRA and CDR2 YSYEKL. There are 17 residues in the CDR3. The trim removed 0 bases at V and 3 bases at J, leaving 4 bases unmatched. The CDR3: CASSQDPLAGGKNIQYF. As DNA, the CDR3 is TGCGCCAGCAGCCAAGACCCCCTAGCGGGAGGCAAAAACATTCAGTACTTC.

The chain employs TRBV11-3 and TRBJ2-5, with a tentative D call TRBD1 (6 bases). The end of the DNA is better explained by TRBJ2-7, so the J call may be wrong. Germline V gene data show CDR1 as SGHNT and CDR2 as YENEEA. The CDR3 length is 14 residues. This CDR3 is CASSLESGDHEQYF. DNA of the CDR3: TGTGCCAGCAGCTTAGAATCAGGGGACCACGAGCAGTACTTC.

V gene TRBV6-5 combines with J gene TRBJ2-2; tentative D call: TRBD2 (6 bases). The CDR3 has 13 amino acids. The V gene lost 7 bases and the J gene lost 3 bases, with 9 bases spanning the gap. Germline V gene sequence: CDR1 MNHEY, CDR2 SVGAGI. The CDR3, as DNA: TGTGCCAGCAACCGGGACTACACCGGGGAGCTGTTTTTT. It is translated as CASNRDYTGELFF.

J is TRBJ2-1 and V is TRBV5-6; TRBD2 is a possible D gene (6 bases). In germline, CDR1 is SGHDT, CDR2 YYEEEE. Trimming removed 4 bases at V and 3 bases at J, with 14 bases between. The CDR3 has 15 residues. The CDR3 DNA is TGTGCCAGCAGCCACACTAGAGCGGGCTACAATGAGCAGTTCTTC. It specifies CASSHTRAGYNEQFF.

The chain couples TRBV28 to TRBJ2-7; weak D call: TRBD1 (6 bases). V lost 5 bases to trimming and J lost 1 base, with 18 bases between them. This CDR3 has 16 residues. CDR1 and CDR2 from the germline V gene are MDHEN and SYDVKM. The CDR3 coding sequence is TGTGCCAGCAGTCCACTCCTCAGGGGAGATTCCTACGAGCAGTACTTC. This encodes CASSPLLRGDSYEQYF.

This sequence joins TRBV28 and TRBJ2-7; 9 positions match TRBD1. The length of the CDR3 is 16 residues. CDR1 is MDHEN and CDR2 is SYDVKM in the germline V gene. V was clipped by 5 bases and J by 3 bases; unmatched bases: 11. The CDR3 reads CASSPLDRGSNYEQYF. The DNA of the CDR3 is TGTGCCAGCAGTCCCCTTGACAGGGGGTCCAACTACGAGCAGTACTTC.

The V gene is TRBV27, the J gene TRBJ2-7, with TRBD2 matching 8 bases. This CDR3 has 14 residues. Germline values: CDR1 MNHEY, CDR2 SMNVEV (reference sequence). After removal of 4 bases from V and 2 bases from J, the junction contained 4 bases not matched to a gene. CDR3 loop: CASSSTSGTYEQYF. The CDR3 nucleotides read TGTGCCAGCAGTTCCACTAGCGGAACCTACGAGCAGTACTTC.

This clone was picked up one time. V is TRBV27 and J is TRBJ1-5; D uncertain. The CDR3 has 17 residues. V was trimmed by 5 bases and J by 2 bases, leaving 19 bases between them. Germline V gene lookup returns CDR1 MNHEY and CDR2 SMNVEV (reference sequence). CDR3 in amino acids: CASSNHAGIAGNQPQHF. The CDR3 DNA is TGTGCCAGCAGTAACCACGCAGGAATAGCAGGCAATCAGCCCCAGCATTTT.

V usage is TRBV28 and J usage is TRBJ2-2; 9 bases align to TRBD2. Germline V gene data show CDR1 as MDHEN and CDR2 as SYDVKM. This CDR3 contains 16 residues. V shed 2 bases, J shed 4 bases, and the junction held 5 bases outside the gene matches. The CDR3: CASSLRAGGPTGELFF. CDR3 DNA: TGTGCCAGCAGTTTAAGGGCGGGAGGGCCCACCGGGGAGCTGTTTTTT.

CDR3 sequence reads: CASSDSTGTEAFF. CDR3 nucleotides: TGTGCCAGCAGTGACTCGACCGGCACTGAAGCTTTCTTT. The chain combines TRBV6-4 with TRBJ1-1; no reliable D call. Germline CDR1 and CDR2: MRHNA and SNTAGT. The V and J ends lost 0 bases and 4 bases respectively, with 6 bases between them. The CDR3 loop spans 13 amino acids.

This clone occurred once. This chain links TRBV5-1 with TRBJ2-1; D remains unclear. Trimming took 2 bases from V and 1 from J, leaving 4 bases between them. The CDR3 covers 13 residues. Germline loops: CDR1 SGHRS, CDR2 YFSETQ. The CDR3: CASSLSSYNEQFF. The CDR3 DNA reads as TGCGCCAGCAGCTTAAGTTCCTACAATGAGCAGTTCTTC.

This chain joins TRBV19 and TRBJ2-7; D is unresolved. The V end lost 10 bases, the J end lost 0 bases, and 10 bases lay between the germline ends. In germline, CDR1 is LNHDA, CDR2 SQIVND (reference sequence). There are 12 residues in the CDR3. The CDR3 region has the DNA TGTGCCACCTTGAGTTCCTCCTACGAGCAGTACTTC. This sequence encodes CATLSSSYEQYF. Combining the CDR3 with reference TRBV19 and TRBJ2-7 gives the whole variable domain DGGITQSPKYLFRKEGQNVTLSCEQNLNHDAMYWYRQDPGQGLRLIYYSQIVNDFQKGDIAEGYSVSREKKESFPLTVTSAQKNPTAFYLCATLSSSYEQYFGPGTRLTVT.

The chain has TRBV28 and TRBJ2-5; TRBD2 might be the D (6 bases). The germline V gene has CDR1 MDHEN and CDR2 SYDVKM. V lost 5 bases and J lost 5, with 18 bases in between. CDR3 length equals 15 residues. CDR3 in DNA: TGTGCCAGCAGTAAAGAGACTAGGTGGGATGAGACCCAGTACTTC. Amino acid sequence: CASSKETRWDETQYF. Combining the CDR3 with reference TRBV28 and TRBJ2-5 gives the whole variable domain DVKVTQSSRYLVKRTGEKVFLECVQDMDHENMFWYRQDPGLGLRLIYFSYDVKMKEKGDIPEGYSVSREKKERFSLILESASTNQTSMYLCASSKETRWDETQYFGPGTRLLVL.